Listed below are T cell receptor beta chains from one sample, sequenced in a study of CD8+CD57+ T cells in acquired aplastic anemia. From the reads, TCRdb called clonotypes with MiXCR, one entry per CDR3 protein. The sample has 90,000 to 120,000 distinct CDR3 sequences, around 53% seen once. Sequenced material: sorted CD4+, CD8+, or CD8+CD57+ T cells (not recorded which) from PBMCs. These receptors were obtained from a human donor in good health, serving as a control. Each CDR3 is given with its conserved first and last residue. Each record gives: clone size, J gene, V gene, D gene, CDR3 DNA, CDR3 protein. A D gene is named only where the DNA matches it firmly. The size of a clone is reported for some rows only, either as once, few or many, or as a class for expanded clones.

NA	TRBJ2-7	TRBV25-1	TRBD1	TGTGCCAGCAGCGTTACAGGGGGCAATGAGGCCTACGAGCAGTACTTC	CASSVTGGNEAYEQYF
many	TRBJ2-1	TRBV25-1	NA	TGTGCCAGCAGTGGTGGGGCTTCCTCCTACAATGAGCAGTTCTTC	CASSGGASSYNEQFF
many	TRBJ1-2	TRBV4-1	TRBD1	TGCGCCAGCAGCCAACGGACAGGAATTTATGGCTACACCTTC	CASSQRTGIYGYTF
many	TRBJ2-3	TRBV6-4	NA	TGTGCCAGCAGTGGGACAGAGACAGATACGCAGTATTTT	CASSGTETDTQYF
few	TRBJ2-3	TRBV29-1	NA	TGCAGCTTTTCCTTTACAGATACGCAGTATTTT	CSFSFTDTQYF
NA	TRBJ1-2	TRBV6-1	NA	TGTGCCAGCAGCGACAGGATTGCGCTGGGTGGCTACACCTTC	CASSDRIALGGYTF
many	TRBJ1-6	TRBV6-1	NA	TGTGCCAGCAGTCCCCTGGGGGGGACGAATAATTCACCCCTCCACTTT	CASSPLGGTNNSPLHF
few	TRBJ1-1	TRBV29-1	NA	TGCAGCGCCGTCCCGGGAGGCACTGAAGCTTTCTTT	CSAVPGGTEAFF
NA	TRBJ2-1	TRBV11-2	NA	TGTGCCAGCAGCTTCCCGGCGGGACCTTATTTAAACAATGAGCAGTTCTTC	CASSFPAGPYLNNEQFF
many	TRBJ2-3	TRBV2	NA	TGTGCCAGCAAACCTCGCGGGGGCCAGGCAGATACGCAGTATTTT	CASKPRGGQADTQYF
NA	TRBJ2-3	TRBV20-1	NA	TGCAGTGCTAGGAATTTTCGGGACACAGGCACAGATACGCAGTATTTT	CSARNFRDTGTDTQYF
many	TRBJ2-5	TRBV7-3	NA	TGTGCCAGCAGACTAAAAAGGGACAAACAAGAGACCCAGTACTTC	CASRLKRDKQETQYF
NA	TRBJ2-7	TRBV19	NA	TGTGCCAGTAGTATAACTAGCTCCTACGAGCAGTACTTC	CASSITSSYEQYF
many	TRBJ1-1	TRBV19	NA	TGTGCCAGTAGTATGGTGGGGGCGAGGACTGAAGCTTTCTTT	CASSMVGARTEAFF
NA	TRBJ1-1	TRBV5-1	NA	TGCGCCAGCGGTCCTCCAGGGTCGAATGAAGCTTTCTTT	CASGPPGSNEAFF
few	TRBJ2-3	TRBV4-2	TRBD2	TGTGCCAGCAGCCCCGGAGCGGGGGGGCGTAGCGCAGATACGCAGTATTTT	CASSPGAGGRSADTQYF
NA	TRBJ2-2	TRBV6-1	NA	TGTGCCAGCACCCACTGGGGGCGCGGGGAGCTGTTTTTC	CASTHWGRGELFF
NA	TRBJ2-3	TRBV24-1	NA	TGTGCCACCAGTGATTTCGGGCCGGGGGAGGATACGCAGTATTTT	CATSDFGPGEDTQYF
many	TRBJ1-1	TRBV9	NA	TGTGCCAGCGCCTCCGGGGTGGAAGGAATCCTTGAAGCTTTCTTT	CASASGVEGILEAFF
NA	TRBJ2-2	TRBV24-1	NA	TGTGCCACCAGTGATTTCGGCGGGGAGCTGTTTTTT	CATSDFGGELFF
many	TRBJ1-1	TRBV9	NA	TGTGCCAGCAGTCCTCCACGGAACACTGAAGCTTTCTTT	CASSPPRNTEAFF
NA	TRBJ1-1	TRBV29-1	NA	TGCAGCGTTGACGGGGGATCTCACACTGAAGCTTTCTTT	CSVDGGSHTEAFF
NA	TRBJ2-7	TRBV2	TRBD1	TGTGCCAGCAGCGCCCTGGGACAGGGCTACGAGCAGTACTTC	CASSALGQGYEQYF
many	TRBJ1-1	TRBV7-2	NA	TGTGCCAGCAGCGCACTGGCCGGGGGCCTGAGTGAAGCTTTCTTT	CASSALAGGLSEAFF
NA	TRBJ1-2	TRBV29-1	TRBD1	TGCAGCGTTGGGAGCCGACAGGGAACTAACTATGGCTACACCTTC	CSVGSRQGTNYGYTF
NA	TRBJ2-1	TRBV6-2/TRBV6-3	NA	TGTACCAGCAGTTACCCTACGGGGATCTACAATGAGCAGTTCTTC	CTSSYPTGIYNEQFF
many	TRBJ2-5	TRBV6-1	TRBD2	TGTGCCAGCAGTAGACTAGCGGGGACCATACAAGAGACCCAGTACTTC	CASSRLAGTIQETQYF
NA	TRBJ2-3	TRBV20-1	NA	TGCAGTGCCAGACCCCGTTCTGGGGGCGATACGCAGTATTTT	CSARPRSGGDTQYF
NA	TRBJ2-3	TRBV4-1	NA	TGCGCCAGCAGCCAAGATGCGGAAGCGGAGGCTCACACAGATACGCAGTATTTT	CASSQDAEAEAHTDTQYF
few	TRBJ2-1	TRBV10-3	NA	TGTGCCATCAGTGAAACTCTGAATGAGCAGTTCTTC	CAISETLNEQFF
few	TRBJ1-1	TRBV24-1	NA	TGTGCCTCCGACGGGGGCACTGAAGCTTTCTTT	CASDGGTEAFF
NA	TRBJ1-5	TRBV15	NA	TGTGCCACCAGCAGAGACTTGGTACCCCGCAATCAGCCCCAGCATTTT	CATSRDLVPRNQPQHF
NA	TRBJ1-1	TRBV5-5	NA	TGTGCCAGCAGCTTGCGCGGGGGGACGAACGCTGAAGCTTTCTTT	CASSLRGGTNAEAFF
many	TRBJ2-1	TRBV11-2	TRBD2	TGTGCCAGCAGCTTCCATCCCTCTCTGGGACTAGCGGGGAATGAGCAGTTCTTC	CASSFHPSLGLAGNEQFF
NA	TRBJ1-5	TRBV10-3	NA	TGTGCCATCAGTGACAGGAATCAGCCCCAGCATTTT	CAISDRNQPQHF
many	TRBJ2-5	TRBV7-2	TRBD2	TGTGCCAGCAGCTTGGCCACTAGCGGGATAGAGACCCAGTACTTC	CASSLATSGIETQYF
medium-sized	TRBJ1-5	TRBV19	TRBD1	TGTGCCAGCACCGGACAGGGATATCAGCCCCAGCATTTT	CASTGQGYQPQHF
many	TRBJ2-7	TRBV12-3/TRBV12-4	NA	TGTGCCAGCAGCACCGGGACGCTGAGGGAAAGCTCCTACGAGCAGTACTTC	CASSTGTLRESSYEQYF
NA	TRBJ2-1	TRBV25-1	TRBD1	TGTGCCAGCAGTGGGACGGACAGGGTAAATGAGCAGTTCTTC	CASSGTDRVNEQFF
NA	TRBJ2-7	TRBV2	NA	TGTGCCACCCAGGGGGGGACCTTGAGGGCCTTCGAGCAGTACTTC	CATQGGTLRAFEQYF
NA	TRBJ1-6	TRBV2	NA	TGTGCCACCGTGACGGGTAATTCACCCCTCCACTTT	CATVTGNSPLHF
NA	TRBJ2-7	TRBV15	TRBD2	TGTGCCACCAGCAGGGGGGGGAATTCCTACGAGCAGTACTTC	CATSRGGNSYEQYF
NA	TRBJ2-5	TRBV24-1	TRBD2	TGTGCCACCCCATGTCTAGCGGGGGAGTACCAAGAGACCCAGTACTTC	CATPCLAGEYQETQYF
many	TRBJ1-1	TRBV6-1	NA	TGTGCCAGCACATTCATGGCCACTGAAGCTTTCTTT	CASTFMATEAFF
NA	TRBJ2-3	TRBV2	NA	TGTGCCGGCAGTGCGGACAGACCAGATACGCAGTATTTT	CAGSADRPDTQYF
NA	TRBJ1-2	TRBV20-1	NA	TGCAGTGCTAGAGGAGATAACTATGGCTACACCTTC	CSARGDNYGYTF
few	TRBJ1-1	TRBV6-1	NA	TGTCCCAGCAGTCATGTGACAGGGAACACTGAAGCTTTCTTT	CPSSHVTGNTEAFF
NA	TRBJ2-5	TRBV10-3	TRBD2	TGTGCCATCGGTGGGGGAGGGGAGACCCAGTACTTC	CAIGGGGETQYF
many	TRBJ2-7	TRBV4-2	NA	TGTGCCAGCAGCCGCGGGACTGAGCCCTACGAGCAGTACTTC	CASSRGTEPYEQYF
NA	TRBJ1-3	TRBV7-9	NA	TGTGCCAGCAGCCGAAATGGAAACACCATATATTTT	CASSRNGNTIYF
NA	TRBJ1-1	TRBV7-8	NA	TGTGCCAGCAGCCTCTCCCGGGTTGGGAACACTGAAGCTTTCTTT	CASSLSRVGNTEAFF
NA	TRBJ2-7	TRBV19	TRBD1	TGTGCCAGTAAGGGGACAGGAACATCCTTCGAGCAGTACTTC	CASKGTGTSFEQYF
many	TRBJ2-1	TRBV19	TRBD1	TGTGCCACCGGGACAGGGAGTTACAATGAGCAGTTCTTC	CATGTGSYNEQFF
many	TRBJ2-7	TRBV4-3	TRBD2	TGCGCCAGCAGCCAAGGGGCCGGCGGGGGTTACTACGAGCAGTACTTC	CASSQGAGGGYYEQYF
many	TRBJ2-2	TRBV11-3	NA	TGTGCCAGCAGCTTTATGGGGGAGCTGTTTTTT	CASSFMGELFF
few	TRBJ2-3	TRBV5-4	TRBD2	TGTGCCAGCAGCGTGGCCCGCGGGAGGGTACGGACAGATACGCAGTATTTT	CASSVARGRVRTDTQYF
few	TRBJ2-7	TRBV7-9	NA	TGTGCCAGCAGCTTAAGGGGGGGCTACGAGCAGTACTTC	CASSLRGGYEQYF
many	TRBJ2-3	TRBV11-2	NA	TGTGCCAGCAGCTATCCCCGGCGAGGTCCAAGCACAGATACGCAGTATTTT	CASSYPRRGPSTDTQYF
many	TRBJ2-7	TRBV7-2	NA	TGTGCCAGCAGCTTCCAAGGGGGGGGTCTGTACGAGCAGTACTTC	CASSFQGGGLYEQYF
many	TRBJ2-5	TRBV10-3	TRBD2	TGTGCCATCAGTGAGCAGGGACTAGCGGGGGATAGGGAGACCCAGTACTTC	CAISEQGLAGDRETQYF